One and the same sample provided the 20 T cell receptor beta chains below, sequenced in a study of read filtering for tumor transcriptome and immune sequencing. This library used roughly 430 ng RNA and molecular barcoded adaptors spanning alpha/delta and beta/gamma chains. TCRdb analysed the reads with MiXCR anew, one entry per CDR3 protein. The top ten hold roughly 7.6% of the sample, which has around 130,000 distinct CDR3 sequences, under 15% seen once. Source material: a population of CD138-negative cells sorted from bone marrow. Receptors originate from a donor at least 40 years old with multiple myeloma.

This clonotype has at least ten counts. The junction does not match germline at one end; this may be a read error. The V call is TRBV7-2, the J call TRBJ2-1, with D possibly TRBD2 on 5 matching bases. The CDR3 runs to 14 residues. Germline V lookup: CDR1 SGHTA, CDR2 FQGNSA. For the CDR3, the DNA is TGTGCCAGCAGCCTAGCATCAGCGGAGGAAGAGCAGTTCTTC. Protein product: CASSLASAEEEQFF.

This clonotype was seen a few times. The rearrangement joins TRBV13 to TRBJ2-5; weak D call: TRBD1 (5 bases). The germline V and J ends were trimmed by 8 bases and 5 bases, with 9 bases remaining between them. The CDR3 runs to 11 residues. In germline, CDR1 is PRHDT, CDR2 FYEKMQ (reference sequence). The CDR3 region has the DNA TGTGCCAGCGGGGCCAGCGAGACCCAGTACTTC. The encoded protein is CASGASETQYF.

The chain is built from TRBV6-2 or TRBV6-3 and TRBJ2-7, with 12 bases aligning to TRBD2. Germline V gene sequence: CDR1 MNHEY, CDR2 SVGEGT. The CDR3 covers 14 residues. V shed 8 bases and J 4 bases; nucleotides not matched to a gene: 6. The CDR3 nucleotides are TGTGCCAGCGGTGAGACTAGCGGGAGTTACGAGCAGTACTTC. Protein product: CASGETSGSYEQYF.

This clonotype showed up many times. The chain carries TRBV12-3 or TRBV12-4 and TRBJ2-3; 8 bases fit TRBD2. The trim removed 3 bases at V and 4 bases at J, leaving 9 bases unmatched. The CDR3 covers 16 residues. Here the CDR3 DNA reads TGTGCCAGCAGTTTCACAAGCGGGAGATTTGCAGATACGCAGTATTTT. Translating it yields CASSFTSGRFADTQYF.

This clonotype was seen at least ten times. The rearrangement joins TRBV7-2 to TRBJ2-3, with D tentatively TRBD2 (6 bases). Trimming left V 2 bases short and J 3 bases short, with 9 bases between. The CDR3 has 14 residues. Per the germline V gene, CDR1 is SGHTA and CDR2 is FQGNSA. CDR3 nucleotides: TGTGCCAGCAGCTTATCTAGCGCGACAGATACGCAGTATTTT. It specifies CASSLSSATDTQYF.

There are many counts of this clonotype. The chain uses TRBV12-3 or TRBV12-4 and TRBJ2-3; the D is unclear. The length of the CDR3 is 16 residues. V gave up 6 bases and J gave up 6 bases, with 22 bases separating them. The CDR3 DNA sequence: TGTGCCAGCAGCCTGGACCGGTTAAATGATTCGGATACGCAGTATTTT. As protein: CASSLDRLNDSDTQYF.

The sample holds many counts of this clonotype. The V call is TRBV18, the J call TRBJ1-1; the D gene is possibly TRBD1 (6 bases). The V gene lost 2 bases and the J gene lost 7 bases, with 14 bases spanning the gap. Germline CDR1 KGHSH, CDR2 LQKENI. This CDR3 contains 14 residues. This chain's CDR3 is CASSPDTGKLEAFF. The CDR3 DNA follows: TGTGCCAGCTCACCAGATACAGGGAAACTTGAAGCTTTCTTT. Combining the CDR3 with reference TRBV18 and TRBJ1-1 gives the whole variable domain NAGVMQNPRHLVRRRGQEARLRCSPMKGHSHVYWYRQLPEEGLKFMVYLQKENIIDESGMPKERFSAEFPKEGPSILRIQQVVRGDSAAYFCASSPDTGKLEAFFGQGTRLTVV.

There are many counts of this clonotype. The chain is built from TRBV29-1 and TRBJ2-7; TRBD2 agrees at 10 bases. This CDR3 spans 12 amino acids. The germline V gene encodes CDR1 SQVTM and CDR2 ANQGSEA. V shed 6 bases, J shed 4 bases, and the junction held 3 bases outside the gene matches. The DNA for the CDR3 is TGCAGCGTCCTAGCGGGAGTGTACGAGCAGTACTTC. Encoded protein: CSVLAGVYEQYF.

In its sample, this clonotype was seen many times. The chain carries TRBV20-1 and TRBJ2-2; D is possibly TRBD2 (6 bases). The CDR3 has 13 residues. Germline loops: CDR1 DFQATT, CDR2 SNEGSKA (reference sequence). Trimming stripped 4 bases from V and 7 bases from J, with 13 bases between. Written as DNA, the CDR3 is TGCAGTGCTACATCAACCGGGAGCGGGGAGCTGTTTTTT. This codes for CSATSTGSGELFF.

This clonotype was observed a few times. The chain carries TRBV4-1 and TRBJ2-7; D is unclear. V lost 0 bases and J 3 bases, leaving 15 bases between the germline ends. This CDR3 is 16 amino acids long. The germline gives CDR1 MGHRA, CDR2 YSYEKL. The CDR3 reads CASSQDMLLGGYEQYF. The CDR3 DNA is TGCGCCAGCAGCCAAGATATGCTCCTTGGCGGCTACGAGCAGTACTTC.

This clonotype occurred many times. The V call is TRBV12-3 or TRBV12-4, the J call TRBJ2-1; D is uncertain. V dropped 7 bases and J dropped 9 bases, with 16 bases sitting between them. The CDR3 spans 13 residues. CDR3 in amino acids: CASNTPSRSEQFF. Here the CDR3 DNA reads TGTGCCAGCAATACGCCGTCCCGGAGTGAGCAGTTCTTC.

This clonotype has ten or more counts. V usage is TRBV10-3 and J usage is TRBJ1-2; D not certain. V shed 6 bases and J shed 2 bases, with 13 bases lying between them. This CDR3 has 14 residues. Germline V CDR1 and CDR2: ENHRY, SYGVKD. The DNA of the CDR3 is TGTGCCATCAGCCCGGTGAGGGCCAACTATGGCTACACCTTC. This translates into CAISPVRANYGYTF.

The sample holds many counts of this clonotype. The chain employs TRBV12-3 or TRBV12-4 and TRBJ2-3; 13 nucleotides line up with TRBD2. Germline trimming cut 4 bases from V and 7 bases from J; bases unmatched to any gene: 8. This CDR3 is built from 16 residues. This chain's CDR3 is CASSSGGTSGTYTQYF. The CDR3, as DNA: TGTGCCAGCAGTTCAGGTGGGACTAGCGGGACATATACGCAGTATTTT.

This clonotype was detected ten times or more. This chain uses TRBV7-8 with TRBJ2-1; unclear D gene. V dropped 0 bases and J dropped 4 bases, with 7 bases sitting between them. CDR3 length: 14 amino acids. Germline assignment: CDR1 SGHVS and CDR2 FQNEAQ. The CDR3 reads CASSLAGRYNEQFF. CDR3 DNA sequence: TGTGCCAGCAGCTTAGCGGGCCGGTACAATGAGCAGTTCTTC.

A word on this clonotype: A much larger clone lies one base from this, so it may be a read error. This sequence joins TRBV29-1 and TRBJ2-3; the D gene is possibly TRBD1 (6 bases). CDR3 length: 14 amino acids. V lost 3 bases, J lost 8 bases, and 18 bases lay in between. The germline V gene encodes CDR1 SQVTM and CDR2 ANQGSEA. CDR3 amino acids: CSVDQGISPGTQYF. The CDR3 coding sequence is TGCAGCGTTGATCAGGGGATCAGTCCAGGTACGCAGTATTTT.

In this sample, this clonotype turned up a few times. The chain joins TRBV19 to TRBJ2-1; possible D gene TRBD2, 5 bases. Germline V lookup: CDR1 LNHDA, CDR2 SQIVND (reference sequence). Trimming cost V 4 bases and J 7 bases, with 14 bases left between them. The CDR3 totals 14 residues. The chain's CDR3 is CASSRVGVGNEQFF. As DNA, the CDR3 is TGTGCCAGTAGTAGGGTCGGGGTCGGTAATGAGCAGTTCTTC.

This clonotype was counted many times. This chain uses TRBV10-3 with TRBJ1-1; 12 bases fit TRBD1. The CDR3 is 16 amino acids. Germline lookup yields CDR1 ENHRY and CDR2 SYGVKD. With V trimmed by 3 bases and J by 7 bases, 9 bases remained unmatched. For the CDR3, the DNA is TGTGCCATCAGTGACCCCGGGACAGGGGGCGGCTTTGAAGCTTTCTTT. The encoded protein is CAISDPGTGGGFEAFF.

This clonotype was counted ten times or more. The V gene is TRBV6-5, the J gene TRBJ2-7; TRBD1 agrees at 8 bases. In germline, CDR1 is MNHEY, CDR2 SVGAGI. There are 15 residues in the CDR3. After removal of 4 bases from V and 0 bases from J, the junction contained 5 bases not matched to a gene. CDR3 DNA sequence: TGTGCCAGCAGTTTACGGGACAGGAGCTCCTACGAGCAGTACTTC. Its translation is CASSLRDRSSYEQYF.

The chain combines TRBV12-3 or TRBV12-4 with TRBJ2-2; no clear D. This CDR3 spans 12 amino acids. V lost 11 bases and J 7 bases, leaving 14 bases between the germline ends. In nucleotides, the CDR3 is TGTGCCGTCGACCGTGGGGTCGGGGAGCTGTTTTTT. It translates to CAVDRGVGELFF.

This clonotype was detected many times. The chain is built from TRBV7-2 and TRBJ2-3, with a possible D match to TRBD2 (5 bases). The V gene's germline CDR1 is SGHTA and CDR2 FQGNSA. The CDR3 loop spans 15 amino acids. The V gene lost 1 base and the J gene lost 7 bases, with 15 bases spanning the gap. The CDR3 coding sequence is TGTGCCAGCAGCTTAGGAGCGGACGACGGGTATACGCAGTATTTT. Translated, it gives CASSLGADDGYTQYF.